This T cell receptor beta chain was captured by sequencing in a study of beta chain features in type 1 diabetes. Whole-study findings and limits: All four CD4+ subsets from Type 1 diabetes patients carried moderately but significantly shorter TCRB CDR3s.

cDNA synthesis used the whole RNA isolate, giving expressed TCRB sequences. Method: immunoSEQ multiplex PCR; TCRdb's copy keeps in-frame clones and lacks some. Here the sample spans about 350,000 clones, about 20% being singletons. Of note for this clone: Its antigen is as yet unknown. Other nucleotide sequences in the sample specify the same CDR3.

The germline V gene has CDR1 SGHRS and CDR2 YFSETQ. This CDR3 region has 14 residues. Unmatched junction bases numbered 4, after V lost 1 base and J lost 6 bases. The V gene is TRBV5-1, the J gene TRBJ2-7, with 10 bases matching TRBD1. The specimen sequenced was naive CD4+ T cells from blood. This receptor was obtained from a woman between 18 and 29 years old in good health. This CDR3 reads CASSLRQGAGEQYF. CDR3 sequence (DNA): TGCGCCAGCAGCTTGAGACAGGGGGCGGGCGAGCAGTACTTC. Combining the CDR3 with reference TRBV5-1 and TRBJ2-7 gives the whole variable domain KAGVTQTPRYLIKTRGQQVTLSCSPISGHRSVSWYQQTPGQGLQFLFEYFSETQRNKGNFPGRFSGRQFSNSRSEMNVSTLELGDSALYLCASSLRQGAGEQYFGPGTRLTVT.